This T cell receptor (beta chain) derives from a study of blood T cells in healthy people across ages. Study-wide results and limits: TCR beta diversity per million T cells fell roughly linearly with age.

A J-beta primer mix and a sample-barcoded 5' primer were used in a second PCR of roughly 6 to 12 cycles. TCRdb recomputed calls from the 5' RACE reads with MiXCR, one row per CDR3 protein. This sample has approximately 900,000 distinct CDR3 sequences, with 25% to 35% found just once. A note on this clonotype: Antigen: not known.

The germline V and J ends were trimmed by 3 bases and 1 base, with 9 bases remaining between them. This CDR3 region has 14 residues. CDR1 KGHSH and CDR2 LQKENI come from the germline V gene. This same sample was also taken into another study, of T cells of mothers and their children.

The receptor was isolated from a woman aged 40-49 years in good health. This sequence joins TRBV18 and TRBJ1-1; no firm D call. Sequences were obtained from blood. The CDR3 loop reads CASSPPHANTEAFF. The CDR3 coding sequence is TGTGCCAGCTCACCGCCACATGCGAACACTGAAGCTTTCTTT.